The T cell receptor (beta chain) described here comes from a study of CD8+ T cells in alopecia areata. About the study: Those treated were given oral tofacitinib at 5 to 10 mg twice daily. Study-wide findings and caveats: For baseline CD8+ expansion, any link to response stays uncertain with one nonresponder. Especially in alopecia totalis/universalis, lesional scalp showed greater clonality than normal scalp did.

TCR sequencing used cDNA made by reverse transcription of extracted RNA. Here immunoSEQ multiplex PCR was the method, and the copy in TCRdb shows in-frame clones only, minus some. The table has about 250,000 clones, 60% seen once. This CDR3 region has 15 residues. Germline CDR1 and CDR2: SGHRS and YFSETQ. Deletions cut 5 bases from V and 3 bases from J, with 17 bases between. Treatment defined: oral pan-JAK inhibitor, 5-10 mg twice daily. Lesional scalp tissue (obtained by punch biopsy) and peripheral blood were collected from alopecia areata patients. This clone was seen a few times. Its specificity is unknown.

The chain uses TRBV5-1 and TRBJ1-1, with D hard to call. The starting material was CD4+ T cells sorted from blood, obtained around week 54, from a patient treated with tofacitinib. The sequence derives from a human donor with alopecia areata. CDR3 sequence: CASSSGRAGYTEAFF. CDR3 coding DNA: TGCGCCAGCAGTTCTGGGCGTGCTGGGTACACTGAAGCTTTCTTT. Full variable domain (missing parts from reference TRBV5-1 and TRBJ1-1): KAGVTQTPRYLIKTRGQQVTLSCSPISGHRSVSWYQQTPGQGLQFLFEYFSETQRNKGNFPGRFSGRQFSNSRSEMNVSTLELGDSALYLCASSSGRAGYTEAFFGQGTRLTVV.